This T cell receptor (beta chain) was sequenced in a study of siplizumab effects on memory and regulatory T cells. The repertoire was sequenced with immunoSEQ multiplex PCR; TCRdb's copy has only in-frame clones and lacks some. The profile shows 26,000 or so clones, 84% of them singletons. The germline V and J ends were trimmed by 0 bases and 0 bases, with 8 bases remaining between them. CDR1 is SGHTA and CDR2 is FQGNSA in the germline V gene. This CDR3 comprises 15 residues. The receptor comes from a human donor in good health. Sequenced input: memory CD4+ T cells sorted from blood. The rearrangement uses TRBV7-2 and TRBJ1-2; no clear D gene. The CDR3 reads CASSLAQATNYGYTF. CDR3 in DNA: TGTGCCAGCAGCTTAGCGCAGGCTACTAACTATGGCTACACCTTC.